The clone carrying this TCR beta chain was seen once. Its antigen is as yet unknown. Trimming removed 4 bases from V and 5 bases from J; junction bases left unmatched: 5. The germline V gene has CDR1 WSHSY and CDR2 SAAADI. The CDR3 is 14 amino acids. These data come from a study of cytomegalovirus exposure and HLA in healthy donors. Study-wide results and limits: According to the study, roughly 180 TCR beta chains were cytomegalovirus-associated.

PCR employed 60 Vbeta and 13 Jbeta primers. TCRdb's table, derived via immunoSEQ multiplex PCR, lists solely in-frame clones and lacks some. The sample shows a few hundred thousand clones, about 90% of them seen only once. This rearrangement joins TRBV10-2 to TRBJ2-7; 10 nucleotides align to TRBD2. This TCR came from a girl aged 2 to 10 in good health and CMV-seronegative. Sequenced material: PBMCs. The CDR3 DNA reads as TGCGCCAGCAGTGTATCGCTAGCGGGGGACGAGCAGTACTTC. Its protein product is CASSVSLAGDEQYF.